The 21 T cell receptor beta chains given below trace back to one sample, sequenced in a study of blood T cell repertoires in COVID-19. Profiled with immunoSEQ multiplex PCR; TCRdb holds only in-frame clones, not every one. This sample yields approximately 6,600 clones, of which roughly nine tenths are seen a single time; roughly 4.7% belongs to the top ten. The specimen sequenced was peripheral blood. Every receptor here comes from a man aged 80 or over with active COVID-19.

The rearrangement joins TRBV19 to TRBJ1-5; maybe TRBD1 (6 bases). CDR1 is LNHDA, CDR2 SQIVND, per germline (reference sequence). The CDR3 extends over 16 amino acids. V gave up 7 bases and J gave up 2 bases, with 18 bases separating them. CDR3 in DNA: TGTGCCAGTAAAAATGGGGGGGGCAGGGGCAATCAGCCCCAGCATTTT. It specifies CASKNGGGRGNQPQHF.

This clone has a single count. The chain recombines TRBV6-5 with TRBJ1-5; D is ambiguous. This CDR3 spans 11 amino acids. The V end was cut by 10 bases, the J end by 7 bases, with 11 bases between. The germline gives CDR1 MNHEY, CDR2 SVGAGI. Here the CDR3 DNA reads TGTGCCACTTCGACACCGCAGCCCCAGCATTTT. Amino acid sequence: CATSTPQPQHF.

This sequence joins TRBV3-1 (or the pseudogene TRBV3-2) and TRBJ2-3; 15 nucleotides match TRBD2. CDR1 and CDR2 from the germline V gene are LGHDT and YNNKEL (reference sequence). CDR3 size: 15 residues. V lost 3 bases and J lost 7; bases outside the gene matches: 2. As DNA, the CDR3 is TGTGCCAGCAGCCATGGGACTAGCGGGAGGAATACGCAGTATTTT. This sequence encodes CASSHGTSGRNTQYF.

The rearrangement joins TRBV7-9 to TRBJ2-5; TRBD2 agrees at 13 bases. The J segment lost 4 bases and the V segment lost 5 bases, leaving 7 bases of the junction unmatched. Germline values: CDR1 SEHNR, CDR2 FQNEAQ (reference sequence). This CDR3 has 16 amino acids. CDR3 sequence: CASSLGLAGVGETQYF. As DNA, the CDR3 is TGTGCCAGCAGCCTTGGACTAGCGGGAGTAGGAGAGACCCAGTACTTC.

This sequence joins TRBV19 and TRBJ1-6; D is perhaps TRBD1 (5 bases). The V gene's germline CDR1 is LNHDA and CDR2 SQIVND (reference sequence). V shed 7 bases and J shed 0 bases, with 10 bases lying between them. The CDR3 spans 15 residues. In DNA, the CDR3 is TGTGCCAGTACCGCGGGGGGCTCCTATAATTCACCCCTCCACTTT. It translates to CASTAGGSYNSPLHF.

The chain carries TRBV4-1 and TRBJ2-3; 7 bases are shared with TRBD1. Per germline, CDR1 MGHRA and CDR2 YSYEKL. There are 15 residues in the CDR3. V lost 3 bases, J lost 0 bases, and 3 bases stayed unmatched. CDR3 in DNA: TGCGCCAGCAGCCATTCGGGACAGAGCACAGATACGCAGTATTTT. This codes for CASSHSGQSTDTQYF.

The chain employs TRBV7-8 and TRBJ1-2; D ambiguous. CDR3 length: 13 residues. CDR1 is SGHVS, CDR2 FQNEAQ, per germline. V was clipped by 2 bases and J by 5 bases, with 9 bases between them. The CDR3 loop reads CASSLSGEYGYTF. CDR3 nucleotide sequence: TGTGCCAGCAGCTTAAGTGGGGAGTATGGCTACACCTTC.

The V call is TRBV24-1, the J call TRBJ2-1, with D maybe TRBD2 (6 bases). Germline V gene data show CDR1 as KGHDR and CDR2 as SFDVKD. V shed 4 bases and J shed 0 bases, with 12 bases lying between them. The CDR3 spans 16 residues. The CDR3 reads CATSDLSGSSYNEQFF. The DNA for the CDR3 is TGTGCCACCAGTGACCTTAGCGGAAGCTCCTACAATGAGCAGTTCTTC.

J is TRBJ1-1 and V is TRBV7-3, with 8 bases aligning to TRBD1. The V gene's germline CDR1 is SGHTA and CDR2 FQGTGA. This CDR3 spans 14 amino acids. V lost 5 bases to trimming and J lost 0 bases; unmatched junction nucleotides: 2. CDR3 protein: CASSQQGVNTEAFF. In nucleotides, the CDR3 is TGTGCCAGCAGCCAACAGGGGGTGAACACTGAAGCTTTCTTT.

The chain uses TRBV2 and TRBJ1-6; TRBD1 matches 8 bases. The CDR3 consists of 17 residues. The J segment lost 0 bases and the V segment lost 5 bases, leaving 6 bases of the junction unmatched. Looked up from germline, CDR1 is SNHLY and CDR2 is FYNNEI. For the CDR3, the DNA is TGTGCCAGCAGTCTTCGACAGGGGAGCTCCTATAATTCACCCCTCCACTTT. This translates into CASSLRQGSSYNSPLHF.

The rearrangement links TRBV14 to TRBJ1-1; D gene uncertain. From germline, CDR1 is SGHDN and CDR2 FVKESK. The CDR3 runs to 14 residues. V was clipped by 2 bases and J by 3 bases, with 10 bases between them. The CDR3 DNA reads TGTGCCAGCAGCCAACCGGGAAGGGACACTGAAGCTTTCTTT. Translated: CASSQPGRDTEAFF.

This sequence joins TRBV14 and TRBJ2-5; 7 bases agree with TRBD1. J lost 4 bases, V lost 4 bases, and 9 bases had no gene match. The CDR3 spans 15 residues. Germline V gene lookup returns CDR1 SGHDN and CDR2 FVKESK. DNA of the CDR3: TGTGCCAGCAGCCCTTGGGGGACAGTTGGAGAGACCCAGTACTTC. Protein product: CASSPWGTVGETQYF.

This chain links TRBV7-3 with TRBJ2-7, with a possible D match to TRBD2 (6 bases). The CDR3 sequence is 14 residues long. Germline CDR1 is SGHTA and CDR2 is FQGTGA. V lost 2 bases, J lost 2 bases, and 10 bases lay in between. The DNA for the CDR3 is TGTGCCAGCAGCTTAGGAGGGGCCACCTACGAGCAGTACTTC. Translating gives CASSLGGATYEQYF.

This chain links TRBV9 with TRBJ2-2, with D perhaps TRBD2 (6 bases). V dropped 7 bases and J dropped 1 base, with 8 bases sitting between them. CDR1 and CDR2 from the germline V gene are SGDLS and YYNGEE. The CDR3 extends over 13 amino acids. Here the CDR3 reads CASSAGNTGELFF. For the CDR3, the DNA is TGTGCCAGCTCAGCGGGGAACACCGGGGAGCTGTTTTTT. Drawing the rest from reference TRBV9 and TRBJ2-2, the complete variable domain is DSGVTQTPKHLITATGQRVTLRCSPRSGDLSVYWYQQSLDQGLQFLIQYYNGEERAKGNILERFSAQQFPDLHSELNLSSLELGDSALYFCASSAGNTGELFFGEGSRLTVL.

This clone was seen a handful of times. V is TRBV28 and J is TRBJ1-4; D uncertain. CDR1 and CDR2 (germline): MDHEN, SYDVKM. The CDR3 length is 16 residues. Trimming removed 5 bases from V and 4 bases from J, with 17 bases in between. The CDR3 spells CASSPGLQAINEKLFF. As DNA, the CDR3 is TGTGCCAGCAGTCCCGGCCTGCAGGCCATTAATGAAAAACTGTTTTTT.

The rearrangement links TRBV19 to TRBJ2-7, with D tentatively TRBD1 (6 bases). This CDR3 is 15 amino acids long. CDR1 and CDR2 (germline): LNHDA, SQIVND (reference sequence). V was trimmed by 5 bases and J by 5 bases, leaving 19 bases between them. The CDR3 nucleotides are TGTGCCAGTAGTCTGGGGGACAAAAGGATCCACGAGCAGTACTTC. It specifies CASSLGDKRIHEQYF.

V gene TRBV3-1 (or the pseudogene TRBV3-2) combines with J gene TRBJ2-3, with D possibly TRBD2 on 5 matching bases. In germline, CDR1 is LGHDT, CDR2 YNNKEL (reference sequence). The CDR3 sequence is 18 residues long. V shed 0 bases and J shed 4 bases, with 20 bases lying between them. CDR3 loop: CASSQERVGLEGPDTQYF. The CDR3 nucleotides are TGTGCCAGCAGCCAAGAAAGGGTAGGACTTGAAGGTCCAGATACGCAGTATTTT.

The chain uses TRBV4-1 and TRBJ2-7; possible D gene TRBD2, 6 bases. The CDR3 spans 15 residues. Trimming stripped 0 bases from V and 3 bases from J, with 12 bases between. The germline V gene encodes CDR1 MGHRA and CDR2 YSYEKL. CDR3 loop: CASSQDPGLLYEQYF. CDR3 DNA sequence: TGCGCCAGCAGCCAAGATCCAGGACTACTCTACGAGCAGTACTTC.

The CDR3, as DNA: TGTGCCAGCAGCCGGGACAGATACTACGAGCAGTACTTC. Protein: CASSRDRYYEQYF. The chain recombines TRBV7-9 with TRBJ2-7; the match to TRBD1 covers 7 bases. Trimming removed 5 bases from V and 3 bases from J; junction bases left unmatched: 4. Germline CDR1 is SEHNR and CDR2 is FQNEAQ (reference sequence). The CDR3 sequence is 13 residues long.

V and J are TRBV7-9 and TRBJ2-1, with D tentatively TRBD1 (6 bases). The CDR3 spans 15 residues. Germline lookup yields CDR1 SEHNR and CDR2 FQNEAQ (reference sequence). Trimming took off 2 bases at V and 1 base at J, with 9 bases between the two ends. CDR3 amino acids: CASSLRQGSYNEQFF. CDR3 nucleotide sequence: TGTGCCAGCAGCTTAAGGCAGGGGTCCTACAATGAGCAGTTCTTC.

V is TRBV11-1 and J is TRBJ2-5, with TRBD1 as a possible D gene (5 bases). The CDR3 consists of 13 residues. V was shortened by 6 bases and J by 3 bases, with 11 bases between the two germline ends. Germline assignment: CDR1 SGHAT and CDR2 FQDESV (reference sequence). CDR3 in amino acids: CASSSWGEETQYF. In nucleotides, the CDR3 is TGTGCCAGCAGTTCGTGGGGCGAAGAGACCCAGTACTTC.